The 5 T cell receptor beta chains given below trace back to one sample, sequenced in a study of CDR3 diversity in severe acne. TCRdb fed the PCR reads into MiXCR, producing one record per CDR3 protein. This table holds more than 70,000 distinct CDR3 sequences, over 45% found once. Material: blood. Every receptor here comes from a male donor in good health, serving as a control.

This clonotype was seen at least ten times. This rearrangement joins TRBV25-1 to TRBJ1-6; weak D call: TRBD1 (6 bases). This CDR3 is built from 16 residues. Trimming cost V 4 bases and J 10 bases, with 20 bases left between them. CDR1 is MGHDK, CDR2 SYGVNS, per germline. In DNA form, the CDR3 reads TGTGCCAGCAGTGGATTGTGGGGGCGAGTGGGATCACCCCTCCACTTT. Its protein product is CASSGLWGRVGSPLHF.

The chain recombines TRBV10-1 with TRBJ2-1; 8 positions match TRBD2. Germline V lookup: CDR1 WNHNN, CDR2 SYGVQD (reference sequence). The length of the CDR3 is 14 residues. The V and J ends lost 6 bases and 5 bases, in that order; junction bases with no gene match: 6. The CDR3 here is CASRDQLADNEQFF. CDR3 nucleotide sequence: TGCGCCAGCAGGGACCAACTAGCGGACAATGAGCAGTTCTTC.

V is TRBV19 and J is TRBJ1-1, with 7 bases that match TRBD1. This CDR3 spans 14 amino acids. The V gene's germline CDR1 is LNHDA and CDR2 SQIVND (reference sequence). The trim removed 4 bases at V and 4 bases at J, leaving 6 bases unmatched. CDR3 residues: CASSNQGEGTEAFF. As DNA, the CDR3 is TGTGCCAGTAGTAACCAGGGGGAGGGCACTGAAGCTTTCTTT.

This chain connects TRBV5-4 to TRBJ2-2; the D is unclear. This CDR3 is 16 amino acids long. The V end was cut by 0 bases, the J end by 0 bases, with 9 bases between. Germline values: CDR1 SGHNT, CDR2 YYREEE (reference sequence). The CDR3 region has the DNA TGTGCCAGCAGCTTGGATTCCGCGCCGAACACCGGGGAGCTGTTTTTT. Translation: CASSLDSAPNTGELFF.

This rearrangement joins TRBV11-3 to TRBJ1-1, with D uncertain. Germline V CDR1 and CDR2: SGHNT, YENEEA. V lost 4 bases to trimming and J lost 3 bases, with 9 bases between them. The CDR3 extends over 13 amino acids. The CDR3: CASSSQWDTEAFF. CDR3 in DNA: TGTGCCAGCAGCTCGCAGTGGGACACTGAAGCTTTCTTT.